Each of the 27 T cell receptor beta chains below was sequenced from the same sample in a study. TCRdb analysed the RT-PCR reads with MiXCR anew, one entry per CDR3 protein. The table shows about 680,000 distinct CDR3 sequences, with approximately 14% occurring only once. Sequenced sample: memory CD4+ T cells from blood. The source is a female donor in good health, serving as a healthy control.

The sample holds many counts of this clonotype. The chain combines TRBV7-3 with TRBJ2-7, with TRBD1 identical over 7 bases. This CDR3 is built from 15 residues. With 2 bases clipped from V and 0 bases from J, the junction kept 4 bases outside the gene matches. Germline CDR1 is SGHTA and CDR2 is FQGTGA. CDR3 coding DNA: TGTGCCAGCAGCTTATTACCAGGGGGCTCCTACGAGCAGTACTTC. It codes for CASSLLPGGSYEQYF.

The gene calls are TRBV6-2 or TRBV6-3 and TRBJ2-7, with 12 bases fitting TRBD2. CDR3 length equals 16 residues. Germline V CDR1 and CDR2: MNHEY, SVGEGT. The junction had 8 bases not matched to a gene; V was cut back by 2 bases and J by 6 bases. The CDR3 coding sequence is TGTGCCAGCAGTTACCTGAGACTAGCGGGAGCGATCGAGCAGTACTTC. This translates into CASSYLRLAGAIEQYF.

The DNA for the CDR3 is TGCGCCAGCAGCTTGGTTGCGGTTAGCTCCTACAATGAGCAGTACTTC. The encoded protein is CASSLVAVSSYNEQYF. The V call is TRBV5-1, the J call TRBJ2-4; no clear D gene. Trimming took off 0 bases at V and 13 bases at J, with 23 bases between the two ends. Germline V gene lookup returns CDR1 SGHRS and CDR2 YFSETQ. The CDR3 has 16 amino acids. The full variable domain, its missing parts supplied by reference TRBV5-1 and TRBJ2-4, is KAGVTQTPRYLIKTRGQQVTLSCSPISGHRSVSWYQQTPGQGLQFLFEYFSETQRNKGNFPGRFSGRQFSNSRSEMNVSTLELGDSALYLCASSLVAVSSYNEQYFGAGTRLSVL.

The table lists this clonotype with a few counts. The CDR3 here is CAWSTWTASGYNEQFF. The CDR3 region has the DNA TGTGCCTGGAGTACCTGGACGGCCAGCGGCTACAATGAGCAGTTCTTC. V and J are TRBV30 and TRBJ2-1, with a possible D match to TRBD2 (5 bases). The length of the CDR3 is 16 residues. V shed 2 bases and J shed 3 bases, with 17 bases lying between them. The germline CDR1 and CDR2 sequences are GTSNPN and SVGIG (reference sequence). The whole variable domain, remainder taken from reference TRBV30 and TRBJ2-1, is SQTIHQWPATLVQPVGSPLSLECTVEGTSNPNLYWYRQAAGRGLQLLFYSVGIGQISSEVPQNLSASRPQDRQFILSSKKLLLSDSGFYLCAWSTWTASGYNEQFFGPGTRLTVL.

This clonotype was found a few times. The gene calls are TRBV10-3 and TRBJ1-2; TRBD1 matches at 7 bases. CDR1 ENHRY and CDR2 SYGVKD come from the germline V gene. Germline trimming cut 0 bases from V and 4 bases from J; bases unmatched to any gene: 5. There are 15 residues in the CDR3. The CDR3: CAISESLEGAYGYTF. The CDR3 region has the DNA TGTGCCATCAGTGAGTCGTTGGAGGGGGCCTATGGCTACACCTTC.

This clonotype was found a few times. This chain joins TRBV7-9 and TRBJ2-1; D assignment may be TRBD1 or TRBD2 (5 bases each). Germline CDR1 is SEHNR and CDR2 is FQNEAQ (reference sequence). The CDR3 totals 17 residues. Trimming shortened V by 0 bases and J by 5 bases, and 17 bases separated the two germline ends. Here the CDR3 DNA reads TGTGCCAGCAGCTTAGCGACGGGGCTACCACGGGACAATGAGCAGTTCTTC. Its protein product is CASSLATGLPRDNEQFF.

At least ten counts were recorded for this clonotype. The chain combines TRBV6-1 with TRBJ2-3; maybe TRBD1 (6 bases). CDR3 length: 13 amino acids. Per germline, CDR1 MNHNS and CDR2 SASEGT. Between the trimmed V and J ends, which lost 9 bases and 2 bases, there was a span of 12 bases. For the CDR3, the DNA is TGTGCCAGTTGGACAGAACACACAGATACGCAGTATTTT. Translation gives CASWTEHTDTQYF.

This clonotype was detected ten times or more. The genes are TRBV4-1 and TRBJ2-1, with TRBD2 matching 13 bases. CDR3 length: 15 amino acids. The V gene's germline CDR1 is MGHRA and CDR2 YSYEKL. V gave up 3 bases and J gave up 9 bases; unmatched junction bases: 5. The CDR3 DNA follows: TGCGCCAGCAGCCAGGGACTAGCGGGACTGGGTGAGCAGTTCTTC. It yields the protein CASSQGLAGLGEQFF.

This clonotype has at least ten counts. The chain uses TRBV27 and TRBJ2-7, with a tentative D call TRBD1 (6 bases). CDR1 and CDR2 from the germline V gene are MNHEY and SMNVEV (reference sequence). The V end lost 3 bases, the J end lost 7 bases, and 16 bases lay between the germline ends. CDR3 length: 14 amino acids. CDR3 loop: CASSLQPDRLEQYF. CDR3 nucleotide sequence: TGTGCCAGCAGTTTGCAACCGGACAGATTAGAGCAGTACTTC.

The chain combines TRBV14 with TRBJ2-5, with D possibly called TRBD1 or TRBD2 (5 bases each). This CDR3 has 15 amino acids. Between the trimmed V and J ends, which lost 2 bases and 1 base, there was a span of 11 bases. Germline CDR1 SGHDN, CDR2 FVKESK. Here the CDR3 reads CASSQPPGTQETQYF. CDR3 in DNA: TGTGCCAGCAGCCAACCCCCGGGGACCCAAGAGACCCAGTACTTC.

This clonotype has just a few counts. This CDR3 reads CASSQELDLHFRTDTQYF. DNA of the CDR3: TGCGCCAGCAGCCAAGAGTTGGATCTCCACTTCCGCACAGATACGCAGTATTTT. The chain links TRBV4-3 to TRBJ2-3; D not certain. V was cut by 0 bases and J by 1 base, with 17 bases left in between. The V gene's germline CDR1 is LGHNA and CDR2 YSLEER. This CDR3 is built from 18 residues.

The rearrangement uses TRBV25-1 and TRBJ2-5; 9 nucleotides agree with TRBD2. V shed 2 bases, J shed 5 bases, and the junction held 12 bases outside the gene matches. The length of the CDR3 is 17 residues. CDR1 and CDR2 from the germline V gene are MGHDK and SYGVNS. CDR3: CASSERRGGGPGETQYF. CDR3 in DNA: TGTGCCAGCAGTGAAAGGCGGGGGGGAGGGCCTGGGGAGACCCAGTACTTC.

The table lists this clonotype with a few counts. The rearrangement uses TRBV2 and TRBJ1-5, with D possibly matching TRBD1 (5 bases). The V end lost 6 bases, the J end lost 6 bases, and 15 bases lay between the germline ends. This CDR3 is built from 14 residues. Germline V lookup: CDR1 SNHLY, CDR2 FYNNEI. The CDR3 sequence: CASRGDGGVQPQHF. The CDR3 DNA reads TGTGCCAGCAGGGGGGACGGAGGCGTTCAGCCCCAGCATTTT. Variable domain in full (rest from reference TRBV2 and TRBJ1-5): EPEVTQTPSHQVTQMGQEVILRCVPISNHLYFYWYRQILGQKVEFLVSFYNNEISEKSEIFDDQFSVERPDGSNFTLKIRSTKLEDSAMYFCASRGDGGVQPQHFGDGTRLSIL.

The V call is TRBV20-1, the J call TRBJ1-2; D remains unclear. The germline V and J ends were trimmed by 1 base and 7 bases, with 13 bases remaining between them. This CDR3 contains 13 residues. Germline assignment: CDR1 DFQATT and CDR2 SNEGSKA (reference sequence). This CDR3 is CSARVTSWGGYTF. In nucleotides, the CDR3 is TGCAGTGCTAGAGTTACCTCCTGGGGTGGCTACACCTTC.

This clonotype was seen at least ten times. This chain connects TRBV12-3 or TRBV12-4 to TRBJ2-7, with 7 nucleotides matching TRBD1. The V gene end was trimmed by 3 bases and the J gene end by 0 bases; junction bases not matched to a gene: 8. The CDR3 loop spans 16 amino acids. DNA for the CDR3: TGTGCCAGCAGTTTTGCCGGGACAGAGAGCTCCTACGAGCAGTACTTC. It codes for CASSFAGTESSYEQYF.

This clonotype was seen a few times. CDR3 sequence: CASSRGGTNYNEQFF. The DNA for the CDR3 is TGTGCCAGCAGCCGCGGGGGGACCAACTACAATGAGCAGTTCTTC. The chain has TRBV9 and TRBJ2-1; TRBD2 matches 8 bases. CDR3 length: 15 amino acids. The germline V gene has CDR1 SGDLS and CDR2 YYNGEE. Trimming at V came to 4 bases and at J to 3 bases, leaving 6 bases not matched to a gene. Filled out from reference TRBV9 and TRBJ2-1, the complete variable domain reads DSGVTQTPKHLITATGQRVTLRCSPRSGDLSVYWYQQSLDQGLQFLIQYYNGEERAKGNILERFSAQQFPDLHSELNLSSLELGDSALYFCASSRGGTNYNEQFFGPGTRLTVL.

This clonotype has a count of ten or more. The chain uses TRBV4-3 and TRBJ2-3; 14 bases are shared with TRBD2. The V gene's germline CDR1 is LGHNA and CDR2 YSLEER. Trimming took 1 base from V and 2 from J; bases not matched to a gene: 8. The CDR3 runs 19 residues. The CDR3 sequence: CASSQGRLAGGLITDTQYF. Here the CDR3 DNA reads TGCGCCAGCAGCCAAGGTCGACTAGCGGGGGGGCTAATCACAGATACGCAGTATTTT.

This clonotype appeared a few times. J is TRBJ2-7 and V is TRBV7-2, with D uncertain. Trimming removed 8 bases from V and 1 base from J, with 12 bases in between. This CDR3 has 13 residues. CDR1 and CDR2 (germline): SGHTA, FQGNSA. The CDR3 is CASLRRSSYEQYF. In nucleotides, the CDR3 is TGTGCCAGCCTACGACGGAGTTCCTACGAGCAGTACTTC. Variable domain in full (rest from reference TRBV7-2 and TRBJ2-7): GAGVSQSPSNKVTEKGKDVELRCDPISGHTALYWYRQSLGQGLEFLIYFQGNSAPDKSGLPSDRFSAERTGGSVSTLTIQRTQQEDSAVYLCASLRRSSYEQYFGPGTRLTVT.

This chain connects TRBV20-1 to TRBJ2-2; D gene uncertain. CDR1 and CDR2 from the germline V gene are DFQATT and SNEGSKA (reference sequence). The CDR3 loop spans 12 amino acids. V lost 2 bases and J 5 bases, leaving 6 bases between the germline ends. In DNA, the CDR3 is TGCAGTGCTAGACACGGGACCGGGGAGCTGTTTTTT. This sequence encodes CSARHGTGELFF.

This CDR3 is CASRQTGDYIQYF. The CDR3 coding sequence is TGCGCCAGCAGACAGACAGGGGATTACATTCAGTACTTC. The chain is built from TRBV10-2 and TRBJ2-4; 8 nucleotides match TRBD1. The V segment lost 6 bases and the J segment 8 bases; nucleotides outside the gene matches: 6. Germline V gene sequence: CDR1 WSHSY, CDR2 SAAADI. The CDR3 loop spans 13 amino acids.

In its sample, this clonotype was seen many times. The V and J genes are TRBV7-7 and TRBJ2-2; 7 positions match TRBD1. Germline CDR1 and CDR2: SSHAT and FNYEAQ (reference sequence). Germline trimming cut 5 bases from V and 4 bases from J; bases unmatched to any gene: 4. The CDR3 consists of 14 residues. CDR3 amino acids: CASSRGQITGELFF. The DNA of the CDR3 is TGTGCCAGCAGCCGGGGACAGATCACCGGGGAGCTGTTTTTT.

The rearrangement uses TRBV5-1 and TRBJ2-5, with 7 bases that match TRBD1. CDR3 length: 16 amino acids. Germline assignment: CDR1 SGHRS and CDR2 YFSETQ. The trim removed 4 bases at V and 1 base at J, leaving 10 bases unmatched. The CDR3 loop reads CASSPGRGTAQETQYF. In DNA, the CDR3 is TGCGCCAGCAGCCCAGGAAGGGGGACAGCCCAAGAGACCCAGTACTTC.

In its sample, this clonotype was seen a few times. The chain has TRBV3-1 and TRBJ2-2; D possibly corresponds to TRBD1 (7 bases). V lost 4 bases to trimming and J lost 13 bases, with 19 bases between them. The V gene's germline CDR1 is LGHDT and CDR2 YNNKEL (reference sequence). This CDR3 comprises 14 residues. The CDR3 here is CASSRRDSPHGLFF. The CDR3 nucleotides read TGTGCCAGCAGCCGGCGGGACAGCCCCCATGGGCTGTTTTTT.

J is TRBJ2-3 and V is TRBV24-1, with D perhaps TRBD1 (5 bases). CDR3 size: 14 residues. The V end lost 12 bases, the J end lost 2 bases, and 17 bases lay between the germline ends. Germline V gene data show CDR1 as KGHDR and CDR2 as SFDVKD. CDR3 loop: CAFQTVLDTDTQYF. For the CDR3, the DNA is TGTGCCTTCCAGACAGTCTTAGACACAGATACGCAGTATTTT.

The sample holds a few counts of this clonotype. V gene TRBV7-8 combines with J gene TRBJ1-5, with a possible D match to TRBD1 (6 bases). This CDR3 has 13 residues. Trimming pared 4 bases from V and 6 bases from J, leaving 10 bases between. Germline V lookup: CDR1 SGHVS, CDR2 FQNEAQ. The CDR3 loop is CASSSTGLQPQHF. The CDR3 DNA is TGTGCCAGCAGCTCCACAGGGCTTCAGCCCCAGCATTTT.

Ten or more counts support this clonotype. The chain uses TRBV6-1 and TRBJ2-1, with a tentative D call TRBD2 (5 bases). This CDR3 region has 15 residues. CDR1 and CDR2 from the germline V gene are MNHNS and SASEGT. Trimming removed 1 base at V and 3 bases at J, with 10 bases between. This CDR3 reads CASSEGHGNYNEQFF. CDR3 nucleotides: TGTGCCAGCAGTGAAGGACACGGGAACTACAATGAGCAGTTCTTC.

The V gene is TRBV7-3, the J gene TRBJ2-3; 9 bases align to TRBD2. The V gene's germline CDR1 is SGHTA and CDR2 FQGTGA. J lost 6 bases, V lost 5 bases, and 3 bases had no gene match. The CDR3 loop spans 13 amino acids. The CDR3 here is CASSVSGSDTQYF. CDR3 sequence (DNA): TGTGCCAGCAGCGTTAGCGGGAGTGATACGCAGTATTTT.